The 16 T cell receptor beta chains below all came from one sample that was sequenced in a study of blood T cell repertoires in COVID-19. Produced via immunoSEQ multiplex PCR; TCRdb's table is partial and in-frame only. This sample yields about 250,000 clones, of which about 86% are seen a single time; around 7.9% belongs to the top ten. The specimen sequenced was peripheral blood. The source is a man aged 40-49 years with active or convalescent COVID-19.

The rearrangement joins TRBV5-1 to TRBJ1-1, with TRBD1 identical over 8 bases. J was trimmed by 0 bases and V by 3 bases; bases with no gene match: 7. Germline V gene lookup returns CDR1 SGHRS and CDR2 YFSETQ. The CDR3 is 16 amino acids. The CDR3 is CASSWKQGGMNTEAFF. The CDR3 DNA sequence: TGCGCCAGCAGCTGGAAACAGGGGGGGATGAACACTGAAGCTTTCTTT.

V and J are TRBV18 and TRBJ1-1; 7 nucleotides align to TRBD1. From germline, CDR1 is KGHSH and CDR2 LQKENI. This CDR3 region has 17 residues. J gave up 3 bases and V 2 bases, and 12 bases lay outside the gene matches. CDR3 in DNA: TGTGCCAGCTCACCAAACAACAGGGGTGGAGGGGACACTGAAGCTTTCTTT. Translating gives CASSPNNRGGGDTEAFF.

The chain joins TRBV11-3 to TRBJ1-2; 10 bases line up with TRBD1. CDR1 is SGHNT, CDR2 YENEEA, per germline. The CDR3 consists of 15 residues. With 3 bases clipped from V and 3 bases from J, the junction kept 4 bases outside the gene matches. CDR3: CASSFRQGAYYGYTF. The CDR3 DNA reads TGTGCCAGCAGCTTCAGACAGGGGGCCTACTATGGCTACACCTTC.

This sequence joins TRBV19 and TRBJ1-5; TRBD1 aligns across 8 bases. The V gene's germline CDR1 is LNHDA and CDR2 SQIVND (reference sequence). The J segment lost 1 base and the V segment lost 6 bases, leaving 14 bases of the junction unmatched. The CDR3 loop spans 18 amino acids. CDR3: CASRETVRGRGSNQPQHF. CDR3 coding DNA: TGTGCCAGTAGGGAAACTGTCAGGGGGCGGGGGAGCAATCAGCCCCAGCATTTT.

This clone was counted a few times. The chain is built from TRBV5-1 and TRBJ1-5, with 9 bases identical to TRBD1. The CDR3 spans 15 residues. J lost 6 bases, V lost 0 bases, and 4 bases had no gene match. CDR1 is SGHRS and CDR2 is YFSETQ in the germline V gene. CDR3 in amino acids: CASSLGQGEAQPQHF. The CDR3 region has the DNA TGCGCCAGCAGCTTGGGACAGGGGGAGGCTCAGCCCCAGCATTTT.

The chain carries TRBV30 and TRBJ2-5; TRBD1 agrees at 9 bases. The CDR3 covers 15 residues. With V trimmed by 6 bases and J by 5 bases, 13 bases remained unmatched. The V gene's germline CDR1 is GTSNPN and CDR2 SVGIG (reference sequence). The CDR3 coding sequence is TGTGCCTGCCAGGGACAGGGAGTTCTCCGGGAGACCCAGTACTTC. This gives the protein CACQGQGVLRETQYF.

The rearrangement links TRBV19 to TRBJ2-5, with a weak D call TRBD1 (6 bases). CDR3 length: 14 residues. Trimming removed 3 bases at V and 2 bases at J, with 10 bases between. From germline, CDR1 is LNHDA and CDR2 SQIVND (reference sequence). CDR3 sequence: CASSIQGTQETQYF. The CDR3 DNA sequence: TGTGCCAGTAGTATTCAGGGGACACAAGAGACCCAGTACTTC.

This chain connects TRBV6-4 to TRBJ1-1; D is ambiguous. From germline, CDR1 is MRHNA and CDR2 SNTAGT. This CDR3 is built from 14 residues. Trimming removed 6 bases from V and 1 base from J, with 12 bases in between. DNA of the CDR3: TGTGCCAGCAGAGTCGCAGATGGGAACACTGAAGCTTTCTTT. Translation: CASRVADGNTEAFF.

J is TRBJ2-3 and V is TRBV15; a weak D match, TRBD2 (6 bases). V lost 1 base and J 2 bases, leaving 10 bases between the germline ends. CDR3 length: 15 residues. The germline CDR1 and CDR2 sequences are LNHNV and YYDKDF (reference sequence). CDR3 loop: CATSRAGRTTDTQYF. In nucleotides, the CDR3 is TGTGCCACCAGCAGAGCGGGGAGGACCACAGATACGCAGTATTTT.

The sample holds a few counts of this clone. The chain is built from TRBV24-1 and TRBJ1-1; a possible D gene is TRBD1 (5 bases). The CDR3 has 15 amino acids. Germline V gene data show CDR1 as KGHDR and CDR2 as SFDVKD. V lost 2 bases, J lost 1 base, and 10 bases lay in between. In nucleotides, the CDR3 is TGTGCCACCAGTGATTCTTCGACAGAGAACACTGAAGCTTTCTTT. Protein product: CATSDSSTENTEAFF.

The gene calls are TRBV10-3 and TRBJ2-1, with 12 bases lining up with TRBD2. CDR3 length: 17 residues. Trimming took 0 bases from V and 7 from J; bases not matched to a gene: 7. Germline loops: CDR1 ENHRY, CDR2 SYGVKD. The CDR3 spells CAISESKGLAGGNEQFF. As DNA, the CDR3 is TGTGCCATCAGTGAGTCGAAGGGTCTAGCGGGGGGGAATGAGCAGTTCTTC.

This clone has just one count. V is TRBV27 and J is TRBJ2-3; 9 nucleotides agree with TRBD2. Germline assignment: CDR1 MNHEY and CDR2 SMNVEV (reference sequence). The CDR3 totals 17 residues. The V and J ends lost 5 bases and 0 bases, in that order; junction bases with no gene match: 9. CDR3 nucleotide sequence: TGTGCCAGCAGTCTTACCCCTCTAGCGGGAAGCACAGATACGCAGTATTTT. It is translated as CASSLTPLAGSTDTQYF.

This clone was observed a handful of times. The V and J genes are TRBV4-2 and TRBJ2-7; 15 nucleotides match TRBD2. Germline V gene sequence: CDR1 LGHNA, CDR2 YNFKEQ. The CDR3 has 16 amino acids. After removal of 0 bases from V and 6 bases from J, the junction contained 3 bases not matched to a gene. CDR3 DNA sequence: TGTGCCAGCAGCCAAGATTGGGGACTAGCGGGGGGCGAGCAGTACTTC. Translating gives CASSQDWGLAGGEQYF.

This clone came up a few times. The J gene is TRBJ1-2, the V gene TRBV5-1; no reliable D call. Trimming stripped 3 bases from V and 4 bases from J, with 10 bases between. There are 13 residues in the CDR3. The germline CDR1 and CDR2 sequences are SGHRS and YFSETQ. The CDR3 DNA reads as TGCGCCAGCAGCTCGGAGGCATCCTATGGCTACACCTTC. This translates into CASSSEASYGYTF.

This chain joins TRBV29-1 and TRBJ1-1; D is unclear. The CDR3 consists of 11 residues. Germline CDR1 and CDR2: SQVTM and ANQGSEA. Trimming left V 6 bases short and J 5 bases short, with 10 bases between. The CDR3 nucleotides read TGCAGCGTCGCGCCGGGGACTGAAGCTTTCTTT. This translates into CSVAPGTEAFF.

V usage is TRBV24-1 and J usage is TRBJ2-2; D gene ambiguous. The CDR3 covers 15 residues. The germline V gene has CDR1 KGHDR and CDR2 SFDVKD. Trimming cost V 4 bases and J 2 bases, with 10 bases left between them. In DNA, the CDR3 is TGTGCCACCAGTGAGAATGGGCTCAACACCGGGGAGCTGTTTTTT. Protein: CATSENGLNTGELFF.